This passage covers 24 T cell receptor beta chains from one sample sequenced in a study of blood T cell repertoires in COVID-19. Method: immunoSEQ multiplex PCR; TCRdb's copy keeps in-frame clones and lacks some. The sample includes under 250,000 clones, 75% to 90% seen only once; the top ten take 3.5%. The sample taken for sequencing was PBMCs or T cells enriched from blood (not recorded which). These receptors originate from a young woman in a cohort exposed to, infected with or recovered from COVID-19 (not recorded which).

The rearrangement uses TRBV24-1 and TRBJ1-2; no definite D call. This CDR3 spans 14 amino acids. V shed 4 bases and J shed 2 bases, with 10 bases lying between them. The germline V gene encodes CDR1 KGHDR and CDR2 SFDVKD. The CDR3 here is CATSDPSENYGYTF. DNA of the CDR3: TGTGCCACCAGTGACCCCTCCGAGAACTATGGCTACACCTTC.

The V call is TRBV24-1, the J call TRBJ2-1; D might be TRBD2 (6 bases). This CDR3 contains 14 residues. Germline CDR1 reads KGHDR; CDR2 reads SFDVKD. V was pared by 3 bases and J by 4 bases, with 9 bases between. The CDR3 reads CATSDMGTYNEQFF. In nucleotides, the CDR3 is TGTGCCACCAGTGATATGGGGACTTACAATGAGCAGTTCTTC.

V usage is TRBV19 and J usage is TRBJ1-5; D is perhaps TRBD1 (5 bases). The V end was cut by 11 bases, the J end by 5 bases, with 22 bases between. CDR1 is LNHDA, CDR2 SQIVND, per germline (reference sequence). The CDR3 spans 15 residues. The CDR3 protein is CASKPQGPRDQPQHF. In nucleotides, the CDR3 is TGTGCCTCGAAACCCCAGGGCCCAAGGGATCAGCCCCAGCATTTT.

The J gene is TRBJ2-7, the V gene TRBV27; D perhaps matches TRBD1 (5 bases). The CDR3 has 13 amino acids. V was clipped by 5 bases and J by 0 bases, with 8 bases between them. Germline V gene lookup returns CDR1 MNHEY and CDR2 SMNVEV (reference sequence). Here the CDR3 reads CASSRQSSYEQYF. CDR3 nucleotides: TGTGCCAGCAGTCGACAGTCCTCCTACGAGCAGTACTTC.

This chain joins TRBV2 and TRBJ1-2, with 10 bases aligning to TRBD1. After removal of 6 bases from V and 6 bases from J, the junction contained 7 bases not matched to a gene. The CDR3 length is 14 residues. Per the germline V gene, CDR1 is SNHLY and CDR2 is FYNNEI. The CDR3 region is CASRNRQGADGYTF. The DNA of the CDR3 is TGTGCCAGCAGAAACCGACAGGGGGCGGATGGCTACACCTTC.

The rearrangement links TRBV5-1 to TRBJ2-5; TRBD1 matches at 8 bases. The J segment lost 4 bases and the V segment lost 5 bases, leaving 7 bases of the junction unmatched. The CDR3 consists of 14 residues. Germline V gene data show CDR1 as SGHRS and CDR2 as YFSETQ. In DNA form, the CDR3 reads TGCGCCAGCAGTACCGGACAGGGAAGAGAGACCCAGTACTTC. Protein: CASSTGQGRETQYF.

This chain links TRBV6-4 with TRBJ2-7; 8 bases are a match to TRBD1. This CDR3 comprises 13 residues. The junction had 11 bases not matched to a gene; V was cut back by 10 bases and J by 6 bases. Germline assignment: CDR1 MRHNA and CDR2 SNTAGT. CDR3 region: CATSADRVGEQYF. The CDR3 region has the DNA TGTGCCACCTCAGCGGACAGGGTAGGCGAGCAGTACTTC.

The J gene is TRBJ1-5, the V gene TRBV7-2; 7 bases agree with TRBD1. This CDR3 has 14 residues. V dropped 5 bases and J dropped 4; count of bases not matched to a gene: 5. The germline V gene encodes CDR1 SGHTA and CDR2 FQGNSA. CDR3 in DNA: TGTGCCAGCAGCCGGGGACAGTTAAATCAGCCCCAGCATTTT. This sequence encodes CASSRGQLNQPQHF.

The CDR3 is CASSTGGFGNQPQHF. CDR3 DNA sequence: TGTGCCAGCTCAACGGGGGGGTTCGGGAATCAGCCCCAGCATTTT. The gene calls are TRBV18 and TRBJ1-5; the D gene is possibly TRBD1 (5 bases). The V gene lost 5 bases and the J gene lost 4 bases, with 15 bases spanning the gap. Germline lookup yields CDR1 KGHSH and CDR2 LQKENI. CDR3 length equals 15 residues.

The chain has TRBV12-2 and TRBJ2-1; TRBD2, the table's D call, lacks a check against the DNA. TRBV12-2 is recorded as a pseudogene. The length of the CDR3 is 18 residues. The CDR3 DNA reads TGTGCAAGTCGCTTTTTATGTGGGAGGGGGGTCCGGTACAATGAGCAGTTCTTC. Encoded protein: CASRFLCGRGVRYNEQFF.

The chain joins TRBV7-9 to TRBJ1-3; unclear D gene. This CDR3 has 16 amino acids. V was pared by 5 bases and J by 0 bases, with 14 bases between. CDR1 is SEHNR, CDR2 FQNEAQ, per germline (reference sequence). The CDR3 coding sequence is TGTGCCAGCAGCAGAGAAACTGGGAGCTCTGGAAACACCATATATTTT. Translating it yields CASSRETGSSGNTIYF.

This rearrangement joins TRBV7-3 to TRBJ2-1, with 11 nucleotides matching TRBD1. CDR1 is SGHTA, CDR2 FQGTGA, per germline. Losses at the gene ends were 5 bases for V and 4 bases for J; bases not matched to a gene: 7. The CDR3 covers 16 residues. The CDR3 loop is CASSLGTGGEYNEQFF. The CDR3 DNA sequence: TGTGCCAGCAGCCTGGGGACAGGGGGAGAGTACAATGAGCAGTTCTTC. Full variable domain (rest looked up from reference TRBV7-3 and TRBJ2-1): GAGVSQTPSNKVTEKGKYVELRCDPISGHTALYWYRQSLGQGPEFLIYFQGTGAADDSGLPNDRFFAVRPEGSVSTLKIQRTERGDSAVYLCASSLGTGGEYNEQFFGPGTRLTVL.

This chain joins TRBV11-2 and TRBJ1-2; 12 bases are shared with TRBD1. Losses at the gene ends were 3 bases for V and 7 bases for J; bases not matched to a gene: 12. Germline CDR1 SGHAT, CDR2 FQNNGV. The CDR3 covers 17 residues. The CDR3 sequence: CASSLNSGTGGVGGYTF. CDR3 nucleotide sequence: TGTGCCAGCAGCTTGAACTCCGGGACAGGGGGCGTGGGTGGCTACACCTTC.

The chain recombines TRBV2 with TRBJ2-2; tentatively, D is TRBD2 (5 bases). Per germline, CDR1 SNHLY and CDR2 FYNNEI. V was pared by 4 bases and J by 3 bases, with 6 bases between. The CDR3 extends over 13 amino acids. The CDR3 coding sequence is TGTGCCAGCAGTGGGGGAGACACCGGGGAGCTGTTTTTT. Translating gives CASSGGDTGELFF. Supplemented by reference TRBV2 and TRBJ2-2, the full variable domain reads EPEVTQTPSHQVTQMGQEVILRCVPISNHLYFYWYRQILGQKVEFLVSFYNNEISEKSEIFDDQFSVERPDGSNFTLKIRSTKLEDSAMYFCASSGGDTGELFFGEGSRLTVL.

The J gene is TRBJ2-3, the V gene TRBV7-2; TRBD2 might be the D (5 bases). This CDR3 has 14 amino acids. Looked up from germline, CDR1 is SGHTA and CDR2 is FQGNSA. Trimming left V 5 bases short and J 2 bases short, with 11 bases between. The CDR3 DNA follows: TGTGCCAGCAGCATTGGACTGTACACAGATACGCAGTATTTT. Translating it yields CASSIGLYTDTQYF.

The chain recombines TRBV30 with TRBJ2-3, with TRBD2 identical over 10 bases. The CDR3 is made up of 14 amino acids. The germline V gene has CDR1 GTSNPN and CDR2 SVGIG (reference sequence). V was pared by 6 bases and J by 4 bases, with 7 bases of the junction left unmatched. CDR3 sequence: CACDSGTSADTQYF. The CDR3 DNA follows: TGTGCCTGCGATTCCGGGACTAGCGCAGATACGCAGTATTTT. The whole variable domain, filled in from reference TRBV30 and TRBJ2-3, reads SQTIHQWPATLVQPVGSPLSLECTVEGTSNPNLYWYRQAAGRGLQLLFYSVGIGQISSEVPQNLSASRPQDRQFILSSKKLLLSDSGFYLCACDSGTSADTQYFGPGTRLTVL.

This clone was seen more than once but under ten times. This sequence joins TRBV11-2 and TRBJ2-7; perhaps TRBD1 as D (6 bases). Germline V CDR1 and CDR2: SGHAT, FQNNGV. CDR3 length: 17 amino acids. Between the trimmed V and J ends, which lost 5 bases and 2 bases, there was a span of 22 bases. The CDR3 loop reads CASSPVNRVGGPYEQYF. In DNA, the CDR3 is TGTGCCAGCAGCCCGGTCAACAGGGTAGGGGGTCCCTACGAGCAGTACTTC.

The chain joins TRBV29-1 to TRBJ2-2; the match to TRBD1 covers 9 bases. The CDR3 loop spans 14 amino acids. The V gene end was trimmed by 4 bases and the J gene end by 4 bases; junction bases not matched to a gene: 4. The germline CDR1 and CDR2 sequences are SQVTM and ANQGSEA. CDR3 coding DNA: TGCAGCGTTGGGGACAGGGCGGGCACCGGGGAGCTGTTTTTT. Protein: CSVGDRAGTGELFF.

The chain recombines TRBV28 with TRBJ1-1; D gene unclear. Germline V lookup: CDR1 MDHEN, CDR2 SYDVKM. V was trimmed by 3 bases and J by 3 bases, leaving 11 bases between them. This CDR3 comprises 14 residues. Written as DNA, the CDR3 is TGTGCCAGCAGTTTGACCCACCGGGACACTGAAGCTTTCTTT. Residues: CASSLTHRDTEAFF.

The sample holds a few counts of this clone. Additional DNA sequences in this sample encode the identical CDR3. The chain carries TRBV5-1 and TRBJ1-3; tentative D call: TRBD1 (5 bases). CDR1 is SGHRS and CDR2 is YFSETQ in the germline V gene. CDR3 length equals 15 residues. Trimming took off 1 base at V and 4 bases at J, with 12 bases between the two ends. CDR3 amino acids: CASSLPGVAGNTIYF. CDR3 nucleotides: TGCGCCAGCAGCTTGCCGGGGGTAGCGGGAAACACCATATATTTT. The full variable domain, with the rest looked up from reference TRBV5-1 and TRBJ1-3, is KAGVTQTPRYLIKTRGQQVTLSCSPISGHRSVSWYQQTPGQGLQFLFEYFSETQRNKGNFPGRFSGRQFSNSRSEMNVSTLELGDSALYLCASSLPGVAGNTIYFGEGSWLTVV.

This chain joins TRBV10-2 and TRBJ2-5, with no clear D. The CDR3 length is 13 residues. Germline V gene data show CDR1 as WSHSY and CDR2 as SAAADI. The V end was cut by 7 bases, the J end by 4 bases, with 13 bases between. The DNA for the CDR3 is TGCGCCAGCACCCCCGGTGGCGGAGAGACCCAGTACTTC. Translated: CASTPGGGETQYF.

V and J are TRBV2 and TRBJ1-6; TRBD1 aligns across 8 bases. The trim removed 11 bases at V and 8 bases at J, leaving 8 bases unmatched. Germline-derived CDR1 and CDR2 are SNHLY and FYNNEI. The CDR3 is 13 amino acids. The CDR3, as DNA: TGTGCCGGTACAGGGGGTTTCGATTCACCCCTCCACTTT. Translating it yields CAGTGGFDSPLHF.

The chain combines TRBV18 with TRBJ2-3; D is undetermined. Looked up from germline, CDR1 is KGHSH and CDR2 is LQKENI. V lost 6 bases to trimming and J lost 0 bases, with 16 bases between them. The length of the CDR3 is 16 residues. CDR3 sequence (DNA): TGTGCCAGCTCGGCAAATAGCCCTAGAAGCACAGATACGCAGTATTTT. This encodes CASSANSPRSTDTQYF.

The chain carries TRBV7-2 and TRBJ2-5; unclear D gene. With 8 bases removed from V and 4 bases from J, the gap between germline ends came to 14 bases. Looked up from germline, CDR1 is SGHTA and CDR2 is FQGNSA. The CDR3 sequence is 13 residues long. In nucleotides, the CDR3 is TGTGCCAGCGGCCGCCTAGATCGAGAGACCCAGTACTTC. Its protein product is CASGRLDRETQYF.